The 22 T cell receptor beta chains below were found in one sample sequenced in a study of response to subunit inactivated influenza vaccine. TCRdb re-analysed the RT-PCR reads in MiXCR, keeping a single row per CDR3 protein. The sample carries under 550,000 distinct CDR3 sequences, approximately 7.3% recorded once. The specimen comprised PBMCs from blood, sampled less than 30 months after vaccination. These receptors were collected from a man aged 50-75 years who received an inactivated influenza vaccine.

This clonotype has only a few counts. The chain joins TRBV10-3 to TRBJ2-3; 11 nucleotides match TRBD1. Germline lookup yields CDR1 ENHRY and CDR2 SYGVKD. This CDR3 comprises 15 residues. The junction had 3 bases not matched to a gene; V was cut back by 5 bases and J by 2 bases. In DNA form, the CDR3 reads TGTGCCATCAGTCAAGGACAGGGGGCCACAGATACGCAGTATTTT. Translated: CAISQGQGATDTQYF.

The genes are TRBV6-9 and TRBJ2-7; D is uncertain. V lost 4 bases to trimming and J lost 0 bases, with 13 bases between them. Germline CDR1 is MNHGY and CDR2 is SVAAGI. The CDR3 is 15 amino acids. CDR3 sequence (DNA): TGTGCCAGCAGTTTCCTACACGGATTCTCCTACGAGCAGTACTTC. The encoded protein is CASSFLHGFSYEQYF.

This clonotype occurred a few times. The chain has TRBV2 and TRBJ2-1; D is perhaps TRBD1 or TRBD2 (6 bases each). The V gene's germline CDR1 is SNHLY and CDR2 FYNNEI. This CDR3 spans 14 amino acids. The ends were cut back, 8 bases at V and 8 bases at J, with 19 bases in the middle. CDR3 residues: CASLRDKDGYEQFF. CDR3 in DNA: TGTGCCAGCCTGCGGGACAAAGACGGCTATGAGCAGTTCTTC.

A note on this clonotype: This may arise from a read error, as a much more abundant clone is one base away. V is TRBV3-1 and J is TRBJ1-1; tentatively, D is TRBD1 (5 bases). CDR3 size: 13 residues. Trimming took 4 bases from V and 10 from J, leaving 16 bases between them. In germline, CDR1 is LGHDT, CDR2 YNNKEL (reference sequence). CDR3 sequence: CASSPGAPPAAFF. The CDR3 DNA follows: TGTGCCAGCAGCCCCGGGGCTCCCCCTGCAGCTTTCTTT.

This clonotype was seen many times. The gene calls are TRBV7-9 and TRBJ2-5, with 9 bases matching TRBD1. This CDR3 is 15 amino acids long. Per germline, CDR1 SEHNR and CDR2 FQNEAQ (reference sequence). Trimming at V came to 4 bases and at J to 3 bases, leaving 6 bases not matched to a gene. The CDR3 nucleotides read TGTGCCAGCAGCTACCGGGACAGGGTAAAAGAGACCCAGTACTTC. Amino acid sequence: CASSYRDRVKETQYF.

The chain has TRBV23-1 and TRBJ2-7; D may be TRBD2 (6 bases). TRBV23-1 is given ORF status, its function remaining uncertain. This CDR3 spans 19 amino acids. Trimming took off 4 bases at V and 4 bases at J, with 29 bases between the two ends. The CDR3 nucleotides read TGCGCCAGCAGTCCCTACGGGGCCTCGGGGACTCATATTCAATACGAGCAGTACTTC. This translates into CASSPYGASGTHIQYEQYF.

In its sample, this clonotype was seen a few times. This chain joins TRBV7-2 and TRBJ2-5; TRBD1 matches at 9 bases. The CDR3 contains 15 residues. V gave up 3 bases and J gave up 4 bases; unmatched junction bases: 6. In germline, CDR1 is SGHTA, CDR2 FQGNSA. CDR3: CASSLGQGTLETQYF. CDR3 sequence (DNA): TGTGCCAGCAGCTTGGGACAGGGAACACTAGAGACCCAGTACTTC. Combining the CDR3 with reference TRBV7-2 and TRBJ2-5 gives the whole variable domain GAGVSQSPSNKVTEKGKDVELRCDPISGHTALYWYRQSLGQGLEFLIYFQGNSAPDKSGLPSDRFSAERTGGSVSTLTIQRTQQEDSAVYLCASSLGQGTLETQYFGPGTRLLVL.

This rearrangement joins TRBV28 to TRBJ2-2; D gene uncertain. The V end was cut by 3 bases, the J end by 4 bases, with 15 bases between. The CDR3 totals 16 residues. Per the germline V gene, CDR1 is MDHEN and CDR2 is SYDVKM. For the CDR3, the DNA is TGTGCCAGCAGTTTGCGTACCGCCTGGTCCACCGGGGAGCTGTTTTTT. The encoded protein is CASSLRTAWSTGELFF.

This clonotype has only a few counts. The chain joins TRBV7-2 to TRBJ2-3; the D gene could be TRBD1 or TRBD2 (6 bases each). V was clipped by 0 bases and J by 4 bases, with 17 bases between them. Germline CDR1 and CDR2: SGHTA and FQGNSA. The CDR3 covers 17 residues. The CDR3, as DNA: TGTGCCAGCAGCTTAGCGGGGGGCGGAGGTCCCCCAGATACGCAGTATTTT. This gives the protein CASSLAGGGGPPDTQYF.

This clonotype turned up a few times. CDR3 protein: CASSLLDMGAFF. The DNA of the CDR3 is TGTGCCAGCAGCCTTCTCGACATGGGAGCTTTCTTT. The rearrangement uses TRBV5-5 and TRBJ1-1; D not certain. Germline-derived CDR1 and CDR2 are SGHKS and YYEKEE (reference sequence). The CDR3 sequence is 12 residues long. Trimming pared 4 bases from V and 10 bases from J, leaving 14 bases between.

In this sample, this clonotype turned up many times. The CDR3 DNA sequence: TGCGCCAGCAGCCACCTGGGACTAGCGGGAGGGCGAGATACGCAGTATTTT. Translation: CASSHLGLAGGRDTQYF. The V gene is TRBV4-1, the J gene TRBJ2-3; 16 bases align to TRBD2. CDR3 length: 17 amino acids. Germline values: CDR1 MGHRA, CDR2 YSYEKL. Trimming at V came to 3 bases and at J to 5 bases, leaving 5 bases not matched to a gene.

The rearrangement joins TRBV15 to TRBJ1-4; TRBD1 is a possible D gene (6 bases). Germline CDR1 LNHNV, CDR2 YYDKDF (reference sequence). The CDR3 consists of 15 residues. Trimming removed 2 bases at V and 5 bases at J, with 12 bases between. In DNA, the CDR3 is TGTGCCACCAGCAGACCCCTTAGGGGGAATGAAAAACTGTTTTTT. Translating it yields CATSRPLRGNEKLFF.

This clonotype has just a few counts. The genes are TRBV23-1 and TRBJ2-7; 9 bases align to TRBD2. Being an ORF, TRBV23-1 has a function that is uncertain. The CDR3 spans 14 residues. The ends lost 4 bases at V and 4 bases at J; junction bases unmatched: 5. CDR3 nucleotides: TGCGCCAGCAGTCCGAAGACTAGCGGTTACGAGCAGTACTTC. Protein sequence: CASSPKTSGYEQYF.

This clonotype was detected many times. The chain couples TRBV4-2 to TRBJ2-2; D not resolved. The V end was cut by 0 bases, the J end by 6 bases, with 8 bases between. The germline V gene has CDR1 LGHNA and CDR2 YNFKEQ. The CDR3 extends over 14 amino acids. The CDR3: CASSQEGPPGELFF. The CDR3 nucleotides are TGTGCCAGCAGCCAAGAAGGGCCCCCCGGGGAGCTGTTTTTT.

This rearrangement joins TRBV2 to TRBJ2-3, with 7 positions matching TRBD1. The CDR3 contains 15 residues. V lost 4 bases and J lost 0; bases outside the gene matches: 4. The V gene's germline CDR1 is SNHLY and CDR2 FYNNEI. CDR3 sequence (DNA): TGTGCCAGCAGTGGACAGGGCAGTAGCACAGATACGCAGTATTTT. Amino acids: CASSGQGSSTDTQYF.

CDR3 in DNA: TGTGCCAGCAGCTTAGTATCTAGATACAATGAGCAGTTCTTC. Encoded protein: CASSLVSRYNEQFF. V usage is TRBV7-2 and J usage is TRBJ2-1, with D uncertain. The CDR3 is 14 residues long. Looked up from germline, CDR1 is SGHTA and CDR2 is FQGNSA. Trimming took off 1 base at V and 4 bases at J, with 8 bases between the two ends.

In its sample, this clonotype was seen many times. The rearrangement joins TRBV15 to TRBJ2-3, with 9 nucleotides matching TRBD1. This CDR3 is 16 amino acids long. CDR1 LNHNV and CDR2 YYDKDF come from the germline V gene (reference sequence). V lost 3 bases and J lost 0; bases outside the gene matches: 4. This chain's CDR3 is CATSRRQGVSTDTQYF. The CDR3 region has the DNA TGTGCCACCAGCAGGAGACAGGGGGTTAGCACAGATACGCAGTATTTT.

In nucleotides, the CDR3 is TGTGCCAGCAGTTTGTCGGTTAGGGGAACGGATCAGCCCCAGCATTTT. Its translation is CASSLSVRGTDQPQHF. The genes are TRBV12-3 or TRBV12-4 and TRBJ1-5, with a weak D call TRBD1 (5 bases). This CDR3 contains 16 residues. V lost 3 bases to trimming and J lost 5 bases, with 17 bases between them.

The rearrangement joins TRBV7-3 to TRBJ2-1; 9 positions agree with TRBD1. Germline V CDR1 and CDR2: SGHTA, FQGTGA. The ends lost 8 bases at V and 9 bases at J; junction bases unmatched: 8. This CDR3 region has 13 residues. The CDR3 nucleotides are TGTGCCAGCGGGACAGGGCCGGAGGGTGAGCAGTTCTTC. This codes for CASGTGPEGEQFF.

This clonotype has ten or more counts. The junction differs from germline at one of its ends, possibly a read error. The chain is built from TRBV5-1 and TRBJ2-2; TRBD2 matches 13 bases. The CDR3 runs to 15 residues. In germline, CDR1 is SGHRS, CDR2 YFSETQ. CDR3 residues: CASSLTSGGTGELFF. The CDR3 DNA reads as TGTGCCAGCAGCCTGACTAGCGGGGGGACCGGGGAGCTGTTTTTT.

The rearrangement uses TRBV7-9 and TRBJ2-7; TRBD2 matches 10 bases. Germline V lookup: CDR1 SEHNR, CDR2 FQNEAQ (reference sequence). The CDR3 sequence is 15 residues long. Unmatched junction bases numbered 6, after V lost 2 bases and J lost 5 bases. CDR3 region: CASSLLAGVSHEQYF. The CDR3 DNA is TGTGCCAGCAGCTTACTAGCGGGAGTTTCCCACGAGCAGTACTTC.

In its sample, this clonotype was seen many times. V gene TRBV18 combines with J gene TRBJ2-1, with D perhaps matching TRBD2 (5 bases). The germline V gene encodes CDR1 KGHSH and CDR2 LQKENI. This CDR3 spans 15 amino acids. Trimming cost V 2 bases and J 0 bases, with 8 bases left between them. The CDR3 DNA reads TGTGCCAGCTCACCAATCCGGGGCTCCTACAATGAGCAGTTCTTC. It translates to CASSPIRGSYNEQFF.